The 23 T cell receptor beta chains reported below all come from one sample, sequenced in a study of post-analysis software for immune sequencing data. Incorporated into the TCR beta cDNA libraries were unique molecular identifiers, which served to reduce PCR and sequencing biases. Using its own MiXCR run on the PCR reads, TCRdb lists one record per CDR3 protein. The sample has about 820,000 distinct CDR3 sequences, approximately 53% seen once. These receptors' antigens are unknown. General observations from the study: Four or five TRBV segments were more frequent in patients than controls; TRBV5-6, TRBV5-1 and TRBV20-1 belonged to this group.

Sequencing used blood. Receptors were obtained from a girl between 10 and 17 years old with multiple sclerosis.

The chain is built from TRBV15 and TRBJ1-5; tentatively, D is TRBD1 (5 bases). CDR1 and CDR2 from the germline V gene are LNHNV and YYDKDF (reference sequence). V was shortened by 0 bases and J by 3 bases, with 12 bases between the two germline ends. The CDR3 extends over 16 amino acids. Here the CDR3 reads CATSRDLTGSNQPQHF. CDR3 nucleotide sequence: TGTGCCACCAGCAGAGATCTAACAGGTTCCAATCAGCCCCAGCATTTT.

The chain carries TRBV11-2 and TRBJ1-6; D not certain. From germline, CDR1 is SGHAT and CDR2 FQNNGV. The CDR3 sequence is 18 residues long. The ends were cut back, 1 base at V and 5 bases at J, with 18 bases in the middle. CDR3 loop: CASSLVVGSQEDNSPLHF. The CDR3 DNA reads as TGTGCCAGCAGCTTAGTCGTAGGGAGCCAAGAGGATAATTCACCCCTCCACTTT.

The CDR3 sequence is CASSQVGGPSDAEAFF. The CDR3 DNA reads as TGTGCCAGCAGCCAAGTGGGGGGCCCATCCGACGCTGAAGCTTTCTTT. The rearrangement joins TRBV4-2 to TRBJ1-1; D perhaps matches TRBD1 (6 bases). Trimming left V 1 base short and J 6 bases short, with 18 bases between. Germline V CDR1 and CDR2: LGHNA, YNFKEQ. This CDR3 is 16 amino acids long.

In its sample, this clonotype was seen a few times. CDR3 protein: CSVEGGPNTGELFF. DNA for the CDR3: TGCAGCGTTGAGGGCGGGCCCAACACCGGGGAGCTGTTTTTT. The chain employs TRBV29-1 and TRBJ2-2, with D possibly being TRBD2 (5 bases). V was shortened by 3 bases and J by 2 bases, with 10 bases between the two germline ends. Germline CDR1 SQVTM, CDR2 ANQGSEA. This CDR3 has 14 amino acids.

The J gene is TRBJ2-4, the V gene TRBV9; TRBD2 is a possible D gene (6 bases). The end of the DNA aligns better with TRBJ2-7, so the J call may be wrong. The CDR3 runs to 14 residues. The germline CDR1 and CDR2 sequences are SGDLS and YYNGEE. In nucleotides, the CDR3 is TGTGCCAGCAGCGTAGTGGGGGGATTGGGCGAGCAGTACTTC. Protein sequence: CASSVVGGLGEQYF.

V usage is TRBV4-1 and J usage is TRBJ2-1; D unclear. This CDR3 comprises 15 residues. The V gene's germline CDR1 is MGHRA and CDR2 YSYEKL. Between the trimmed V and J ends, which lost 4 bases and 1 base, there was a span of 11 bases. The CDR3 DNA reads TGCGCCAGCAGCCTAAGGGCCAATTCCTACAATGAGCAGTTCTTC. The encoded protein is CASSLRANSYNEQFF.

The V gene is TRBV5-1, the J gene TRBJ2-7; 10 nucleotides line up with TRBD2. CDR1 and CDR2 (germline): SGHRS, YFSETQ. With 4 bases clipped from V and 4 bases from J, the junction kept 8 bases outside the gene matches. The CDR3 runs to 15 residues. In DNA, the CDR3 is TGCGCCAGCAGCCCTAAGCGGGAGGGCCATTACGAGCAGTACTTC. Translated: CASSPKREGHYEQYF.

V is TRBV7-3 and J is TRBJ2-1; 12 bases agree with TRBD2. Germline CDR1 SGHTA, CDR2 FQGTGA. Losses at the gene ends were 6 bases for V and 5 bases for J; bases not matched to a gene: 8. The CDR3 length is 16 residues. The DNA for the CDR3 is TGTGCCAGCAGTCTGGCACTAGCGGGAGGCAACAATGAGCAGTTCTTC. Its translation: CASSLALAGGNNEQFF.

V is TRBV29-1 and J is TRBJ2-5; D is possibly TRBD1 or TRBD2 (6 bases each). Germline V gene data show CDR1 as SQVTM and CDR2 as ANQGSEA. The ends were cut back, 6 bases at V and 4 bases at J, with 18 bases in the middle. This CDR3 is 14 amino acids long. The CDR3: CSVTGHVGGETQYF. In DNA form, the CDR3 reads TGCAGCGTGACGGGACATGTGGGGGGAGAGACCCAGTACTTC.

The rearrangement uses TRBV5-5 and TRBJ2-1, with 7 nucleotides matching TRBD2. CDR1 SGHKS and CDR2 YYEKEE come from the germline V gene (reference sequence). V lost 1 base, J lost 5 bases, and 9 bases stayed unmatched. The CDR3 covers 16 residues. CDR3 in DNA: TGTGCCAGCAGCTTGTGGAACGGGGGGTCCAACAATGAGCAGTTCTTC. It is translated as CASSLWNGGSNNEQFF.

This clonotype came up a few times. V usage is TRBV20-1 and J usage is TRBJ2-1, with 9 bases aligning to TRBD2. The germline gives CDR1 DFQATT, CDR2 SNEGSKA (reference sequence). Trimming took 6 bases from V and 1 from J; bases not matched to a gene: 10. The CDR3 is made up of 16 amino acids. The CDR3 reads CSARLHAGGSYNEQFF. The CDR3 bases are TGCAGTGCGCGCCTTCATGCGGGAGGGTCCTACAATGAGCAGTTCTTC.

In its sample, this clonotype was seen once. V gene TRBV29-1 combines with J gene TRBJ1-4; D is undetermined. Germline V gives CDR1 SQVTM, CDR2 ANQGSEA. V lost 1 base, J lost 7 bases, and 7 bases lay in between. The CDR3 extends over 12 amino acids. The CDR3: CSVEGNGEKLFF. CDR3 in DNA: TGCAGCGTTGAAGGGAACGGTGAAAAACTGTTTTTT.

J is TRBJ2-4 and V is TRBV9; no definite D call. The end of the DNA aligns better with TRBJ2-7, so the J call may be wrong. Germline V gene sequence: CDR1 SGDLS, CDR2 YYNGEE. The CDR3 is made up of 13 amino acids. The CDR3 DNA is TGTGCCAGCAGCGTAGCTGCTAACTACGAGCAGTACTTC. It codes for CASSVAANYEQYF.

The chain links TRBV3-1 to TRBJ1-2; 7 bases match TRBD1. CDR1 is LGHDT and CDR2 is YNNKEL in the germline V gene (reference sequence). Trimming took 0 bases from V and 4 from J; bases not matched to a gene: 2. This CDR3 comprises 14 residues. CDR3 protein: CASSQDWDSYGYTF. The CDR3 nucleotides read TGTGCCAGCAGCCAAGATTGGGACAGCTATGGCTACACCTTC.

This clonotype was seen a handful of times. This sequence joins TRBV3-1 and TRBJ2-2; 7 nucleotides align to TRBD1. The junction had 7 bases not matched to a gene; V was cut back by 3 bases and J by 6 bases. The CDR3 has 15 amino acids. Germline CDR1 is LGHDT and CDR2 is YNNKEL (reference sequence). The CDR3 region has the DNA TGTGCCAGCAGCCACGGGACAGCCCCCGCCGGGGAGCTGTTTTTT. As protein: CASSHGTAPAGELFF.

Comment on this clonotype: At one of its ends the junction is not consistent with the germline gene, which may arise from a read error. The rearrangement joins TRBV6-5 to TRBJ2-5, with 7 bases aligning to TRBD2. The CDR3 contains 15 residues. Germline V gene lookup returns CDR1 MNHEY and CDR2 SVGAGI. The CDR3 loop reads CASIRGTNPQGTQYF. The CDR3 nucleotides are TGTGCCAGCATCCGGGGGACTAATCCTCAAGGGACCCAGTACTTC.

The chain couples TRBV20-1 to TRBJ2-1; perhaps TRBD1 as D (6 bases). Germline assignment: CDR1 DFQATT and CDR2 SNEGSKA (reference sequence). CDR3 length: 12 amino acids. Trimming took 7 bases from V and 10 from J, leaving 17 bases between them. The CDR3 is CSVIPRGTEQFF. CDR3 in DNA: TGCAGTGTCATCCCCAGGGGCACCGAGCAGTTCTTC.

The chain couples TRBV6-5 to TRBJ1-2; D remains unclear. Germline V gives CDR1 MNHEY, CDR2 SVGAGI. Trimming stripped 0 bases from V and 8 bases from J, with 25 bases between. This CDR3 region has 18 residues. The CDR3 spells CASSYSRVWETSFQGYTF. The CDR3 bases are TGTGCCAGCAGTTACTCGAGGGTGTGGGAGACCTCCTTTCAGGGCTACACCTTC.

The J gene is TRBJ2-7, the V gene TRBV18; D is perhaps TRBD2 (5 bases). V was pared by 4 bases and J by 2 bases, with 21 bases between. The CDR3 sequence is 17 residues long. Germline loops: CDR1 KGHSH, CDR2 LQKENI. The CDR3 nucleotides are TGTGCCAGCTCACTGACTATCAACAGTGGGTACACCTACGAGCAGTACTTC. Its translation: CASSLTINSGYTYEQYF.

V gene TRBV5-1 combines with J gene TRBJ1-4; 7 bases match TRBD1. The CDR3 extends over 15 amino acids. From germline, CDR1 is SGHRS and CDR2 YFSETQ. Trimming removed 3 bases from V and 7 bases from J; junction bases left unmatched: 9. CDR3 in DNA: TGCGCCAGCAGCTCCACAGGGGCCCGAAGTGAAAAACTGTTTTTT. This sequence encodes CASSSTGARSEKLFF. Drawing the rest from reference TRBV5-1 and TRBJ1-4, the complete variable domain is KAGVTQTPRYLIKTRGQQVTLSCSPISGHRSVSWYQQTPGQGLQFLFEYFSETQRNKGNFPGRFSGRQFSNSRSEMNVSTLELGDSALYLCASSSTGARSEKLFFGSGTQLSVL.

The chain is built from TRBV7-9 and TRBJ2-1, with D unclear. V shed 2 bases and J shed 5 bases, with 10 bases lying between them. Germline V gene data show CDR1 as SEHNR and CDR2 as FQNEAQ (reference sequence). This CDR3 spans 14 amino acids. The CDR3 nucleotides are TGTGCCAGCAGCTTAAGGCGCTCTAACAATGAGCAGTTCTTC. Residues: CASSLRRSNNEQFF.

The genes are TRBV20-1 and TRBJ2-4; perhaps TRBD2 as D (5 bases). There are 20 residues in the CDR3. V was shortened by 6 bases and J by 0 bases, with 30 bases between the two germline ends. Germline CDR1 reads DFQATT; CDR2 reads SNEGSKA (reference sequence). The CDR3 bases are TGCAGTGCCACTCAGGCGGGCCCGGACCCAGGAAGGGCAGCCAAAAACATTCAGTACTTC. Its translation is CSATQAGPDPGRAAKNIQYF.

The chain employs TRBV20-1 and TRBJ2-1, with TRBD2 identical over 15 bases. This CDR3 comprises 16 residues. Trimming at V came to 5 bases and at J to 9 bases, leaving 11 bases not matched to a gene. Germline V lookup: CDR1 DFQATT, CDR2 SNEGSKA (reference sequence). The CDR3 spells CSARTSGRAWSSEQFF. In DNA, the CDR3 is TGCAGTGCTCGGACTAGCGGGAGGGCCTGGTCGAGTGAGCAGTTCTTC.